This T cell receptor beta chain appears in the sequencing data of a study of tumor-infiltrating lymphocytes in glioblastoma multiforme. Worth noting for this clonotype: Lacking the conserved final phenylalanine or tryptophan, this CDR3 likely reflects a read error. Because the CDR3's place on the DNA is in doubt, the DNA is left out and the CDR3 is given as listed by TCRdb.

The CDR3 length equals 19 residues, ends included. From germline, CDR1 is SGHAT and CDR2 FQNNGV. TCRB libraries came from RNA via three nested multiplex PCR rounds. Each CDR3 protein is one row after TCRdb ran MiXCR on the multiplex PCR reads. In the table there are 9,000 or so distinct CDR3 sequences, 74% of which are singletons. Sequencing input: brain tumor tissue. The receptor was derived from a male donor with glioblastoma. The chain has TRBV11-2 and TRBJ2-3; the DNA was not used to check the table's D call, TRBD2. The CDR3 sequence: CASSYPGLAGGPLTDTQYL.